One and the same sample provided the 14 T cell receptor beta chains below, sequenced in a study of T cells after somatic rescue of genetic block. Generated by immunoSEQ multiplex PCR, the TCRdb table keeps only in-frame clones and is missing some. The sample yields 13,000 to 15,000 clones, roughly two thirds seen once. Sequencing was performed on peripheral blood mononuclear cells (PBMCs). The receptor source for this set is a boy between 10 and 17 years old.

The chain combines TRBV5-1 with TRBJ2-6; D is unclear. V lost 0 bases and J 1 base, leaving 5 bases between the germline ends. Germline V CDR1 and CDR2: SGHRS, YFSETQ. This CDR3 has 15 residues. CDR3: CASSLVVSGANVLTF. As DNA, the CDR3 is TGCGCCAGCAGCTTGGTGGTTTCTGGGGCCAACGTCCTGACTTTC.

This chain links TRBV19 with TRBJ2-7; 8 positions match TRBD2. The CDR3 runs to 15 residues. V lost 1 base to trimming and J lost 2 bases; unmatched junction nucleotides: 4. Germline CDR1 reads LNHDA; CDR2 reads SQIVND (reference sequence). The CDR3: CASSIAGRGTYEQYF. The CDR3 DNA is TGTGCCAGTAGTATAGCCGGGAGGGGCACCTACGAGCAGTACTTC.

The chain employs TRBV5-6 and TRBJ2-7; 7 nucleotides align to TRBD1. This CDR3 comprises 14 residues. Germline V CDR1 and CDR2: SGHDT, YYEEEE. The trim removed 2 bases at V and 0 bases at J, leaving 2 bases unmatched. The CDR3 here is CASSFGTASYEQYF. The CDR3 DNA is TGTGCCAGCAGCTTCGGGACAGCCTCCTACGAGCAGTACTTC.

The chain is built from TRBV10-3 and TRBJ2-1; D unresolved. The CDR3 runs to 13 residues. The ends were cut back, 4 bases at V and 9 bases at J, with 13 bases in the middle. Per the germline V gene, CDR1 is ENHRY and CDR2 is SYGVKD. The CDR3 sequence is CAISASKYGEQFF. In DNA form, the CDR3 reads TGTGCCATCAGTGCCTCGAAGTATGGTGAGCAGTTCTTC.

The rearrangement uses TRBV2 and TRBJ1-4; D unclear. The germline V gene encodes CDR1 SNHLY and CDR2 FYNNEI. V was shortened by 6 bases and J by 11 bases, with 16 bases between the two germline ends. There are 13 residues in the CDR3. The CDR3 region is CASSVVLQSKLFF. CDR3 coding DNA: TGTGCCAGCAGCGTGGTCCTCCAGTCCAAACTGTTTTTT.

This chain joins TRBV5-6 and TRBJ2-7; D ambiguous. Germline CDR1 is SGHDT and CDR2 is YYEEEE. The germline V and J ends were trimmed by 2 bases and 4 bases, with 7 bases remaining between them. The CDR3 is made up of 12 amino acids. The CDR3 coding sequence is TGTGCCAGCAGCTTTATGGGGTACGAGCAGTACTTC. This translates into CASSFMGYEQYF.

The V and J genes are TRBV5-1 and TRBJ2-1, with D perhaps matching TRBD1 (8 bases). The CDR3 runs 17 residues. Germline values: CDR1 SGHRS, CDR2 YFSETQ. The V end lost 0 bases, the J end lost 9 bases, and 22 bases lay between the germline ends. The CDR3 region has the DNA TGCGCCAGCAGCTTGGGCCCGGGACAGGCGGGGGCTGTTGAGCAGTTCTTC. Translated: CASSLGPGQAGAVEQFF.

Only one count was recorded for this clone. This chain joins TRBV9 and TRBJ2-3; D is possibly TRBD1 or TRBD2 (6 bases each). Trimming left V 4 bases short and J 6 bases short, with 18 bases between. CDR1 SGDLS and CDR2 YYNGEE come from the germline V gene. The CDR3 has 15 amino acids. In DNA form, the CDR3 reads TGTGCCAGCAGCCCATGGACCCAGGGGAGGGATACGCAGTATTTT. Protein: CASSPWTQGRDTQYF.

Judged by abundance, this clone is medium-sized. The rearrangement joins TRBV9 to TRBJ2-5; maybe TRBD2 (7 bases). Germline values: CDR1 SGDLS, CDR2 YYNGEE. V lost 4 bases, J lost 2 bases, and 15 bases lay in between. CDR3 size: 15 residues. As DNA, the CDR3 is TGTGCCAGCAGCATCAGCGGGACAACTCAAGAGACCCAGTACTTC. Translated, it gives CASSISGTTQETQYF. The full variable domain, rest sourced from reference TRBV9 and TRBJ2-5, is DSGVTQTPKHLITATGQRVTLRCSPRSGDLSVYWYQQSLDQGLQFLIQYYNGEERAKGNILERFSAQQFPDLHSELNLSSLELGDSALYFCASSISGTTQETQYFGPGTRLLVL.

V usage is TRBV7-8 and J usage is TRBJ2-7; TRBD1 matches 7 bases. This CDR3 is 12 amino acids long. The germline gives CDR1 SGHVS, CDR2 FQNEAQ. V lost 6 bases and J lost 6; bases outside the gene matches: 5. The DNA of the CDR3 is TGTGCCAGCAGGAACAGGGGTCTCGAGCAGTACTTC. Its translation is CASRNRGLEQYF.

The chain couples TRBV6-1 to TRBJ1-3; possibly TRBD1 for D (6 bases). Trimming stripped 5 bases from V and 2 bases from J, with 13 bases between. The germline V gene encodes CDR1 MNHNS and CDR2 SASEGT. CDR3 length equals 15 residues. The chain's CDR3 is CASSLRGFAGNTIYF. CDR3 bases: TGTGCCAGCAGTCTAAGGGGGTTCGCTGGAAACACCATATATTTT.

V is TRBV27 and J is TRBJ2-5; 9 nucleotides align to TRBD1. This CDR3 has 15 amino acids. CDR1 is MNHEY, CDR2 SMNVEV, per germline (reference sequence). The V segment lost 3 bases and the J segment 4 bases; nucleotides outside the gene matches: 6. This CDR3 reads CASSFAGQGRETQYF. The CDR3 DNA is TGTGCCAGCAGTTTTGCGGGACAGGGAAGAGAGACCCAGTACTTC.

Points on this clone: The junction departs from germline at one end; a sequencing error may be responsible. CDR3 bases: TGTGCCAGCAGTTACCCGGGAGGCGAGCAGTACTTC. Amino acid sequence: CASSYPGGEQYF. The J gene is TRBJ2-7, the V gene TRBV10-3, with TRBD2 identical over 7 bases. The length of the CDR3 is 12 residues. Per germline, CDR1 ENHRY and CDR2 SYGVKD.

V is TRBV2 and J is TRBJ2-7; D is undetermined. This CDR3 region has 11 residues. Germline assignment: CDR1 SNHLY and CDR2 FYNNEI. V gave up 2 bases and J gave up 6 bases, with 5 bases separating them. The CDR3 region has the DNA TGTGCCAGCAGTGAATACCCCGAGCAGTACTTC. Translating gives CASSEYPEQYF.